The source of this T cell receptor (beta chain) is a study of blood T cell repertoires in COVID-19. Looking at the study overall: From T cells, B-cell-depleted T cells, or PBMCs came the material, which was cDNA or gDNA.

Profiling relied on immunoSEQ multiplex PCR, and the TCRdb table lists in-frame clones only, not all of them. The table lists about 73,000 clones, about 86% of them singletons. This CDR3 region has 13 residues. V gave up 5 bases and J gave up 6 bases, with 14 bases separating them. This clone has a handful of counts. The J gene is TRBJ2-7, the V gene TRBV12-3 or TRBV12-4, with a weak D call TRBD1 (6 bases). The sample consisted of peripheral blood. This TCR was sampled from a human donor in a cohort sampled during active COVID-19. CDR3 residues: CASSAGTQSEQYF. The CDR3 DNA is TGTGCCAGCAGTGCCGGGACACAGTCCGAGCAGTACTTC.